Listed here is a single T cell receptor beta chain. Its target is unknown. The repertoire was sequenced with immunoSEQ multiplex PCR; TCRdb's copy has only in-frame clones and lacks some. Here the sample spans tens of thousands of clones, about three quarters being singletons. CD4+ T cells from unexposed donors were obtained before the COVID-19 pandemic (2011-2018). After around nine days of culture, CD4+ T cells were isolated. Each well had about 2.2 million PBMCs in around 5% human AB serum with IL-2. Half the medium was replaced with IL-2 medium on days 3 and 7. This sample is part of a study of CD4 T cells in relation to SARS-CoV-2 and coronaviruses. CDR3 length: 14 amino acids. Per germline, CDR1 SGHTA and CDR2 FQGNSA. Trimming removed 4 bases from V and 2 bases from J, with 9 bases in between.

Sequenced material: CD4+ T cells from PBMCs, cultured in vitro. The chain couples TRBV7-2 to TRBJ1-5; a possible D gene is TRBD1 (6 bases). The source of this sequence is a human donor in good health. CDR3 sequence: CASSSGHRNQPQHF. The CDR3 nucleotides read TGTGCCAGCAGCTCGGGACACCGCAATCAGCCCCAGCATTTT.